This T cell receptor beta chain appears in the sequencing data of a study of T cells expressing NK-cell markers. About the study: Obtained from sorted CD3+CD56+NKG2C+, CD3+CD56+NKG2C- and CD3+CD56-NKG2C+ T cells were the TCR beta repertoires. Within the sequenced cohort of eight donors, seven exhibited HCMV seropositivity and one was seronegative. Overall study results and limits: As a fraction of CD8+ T cells, dominant NKG2C+ clonotypes reached about 1.0-8% in 5 to 7 donors.

5'RACE template switching with UMIs generated TCR beta cDNA. TCRdb reprocessed the 5' RACE reads, with one entry per CDR3 protein and no DNA. The sample table sets out some 280,000 distinct CDR3 sequences. CDR3 length: 15 amino acids. A note on this clonotype: Its matching antigen is unknown.

The V gene is TRBV12-3 or TRBV12-4, the J gene TRBJ1-1. This TCR came from a man aged 18 to 30 in good health. Sequencing was performed on blood T cells: a sorted CD56 or NKG2C T cell subset, CD4+ or CD8+ T cells, or bulk PBMC T cells (not recorded which). The CDR3 reads CASTPRGSGNTEAFF.